These 10 T cell receptor beta chains originate from one sample sequenced in a study of blood T cell repertoires in COVID-19. Sequenced by immunoSEQ multiplex PCR; TCRdb stores in-frame clones only, minus some. The table lists 380,000 or so clones, around 92% of them singletons. The sample comprised peripheral blood. The receptor source for this set is a man between 35 and 55 years old with acute or convalescent COVID-19.

This chain connects TRBV30 to TRBJ1-6; 10 nucleotides match TRBD1. V shed 4 bases and J 5 bases; nucleotides not matched to a gene: 5. Germline V gene sequence: CDR1 GTSNPN, CDR2 SVGIG (reference sequence). CDR3 length equals 15 residues. The CDR3 coding sequence is TGTGCCTGGACCCCGGGACAGGGGCATAATTCACCCCTCCACTTT. Protein sequence: CAWTPGQGHNSPLHF.

The chain joins TRBV4-2 to TRBJ2-5; TRBD2 aligns across 14 bases. CDR3 length: 15 amino acids. Germline V gene sequence: CDR1 LGHNA, CDR2 YNFKEQ. Trimming cost V 5 bases and J 9 bases; bases outside gene matches: 8. As DNA, the CDR3 is TGTGCCAGCAGCGGGACTAGCGGGGGATACGAACCCCAGTACTTC. Amino acid sequence: CASSGTSGGYEPQYF.

The rearrangement links TRBV30 to TRBJ1-6, with D hard to call. Germline V gene sequence: CDR1 GTSNPN, CDR2 SVGIG (reference sequence). CDR3 length equals 13 residues. V gave up 3 bases and J gave up 6 bases, with 9 bases separating them. DNA of the CDR3: TGTGCCTGGAGACGGGAATTTAATTCACCCCTCCACTTT. Translation: CAWRREFNSPLHF.

The rearrangement uses TRBV29-1 and TRBJ2-2; 7 positions agree with TRBD1. V shed 7 bases, J shed 0 bases, and the junction held 5 bases outside the gene matches. The CDR3 is 14 amino acids. Per germline, CDR1 SQVTM and CDR2 ANQGSEA. In nucleotides, the CDR3 is TGCAGCGCTACTGGGACAGCGAACACCGGGGAGCTGTTTTTT. Its protein is CSATGTANTGELFF.

This rearrangement joins TRBV6-6 to TRBJ2-5; no firm D call. CDR1 and CDR2 from the germline V gene are MNHNY and SVGAGI (reference sequence). V was shortened by 5 bases and J by 2 bases, with 9 bases between the two germline ends. The CDR3 contains 13 residues. CDR3 in DNA: TGTGCCAGCAGTGCGACACGGCAAGAGACCCAGTACTTC. Translated: CASSATRQETQYF.

The J gene is TRBJ1-1, the V gene TRBV28, with a weak D call TRBD1 (6 bases). CDR3 length equals 13 residues. From germline, CDR1 is MDHEN and CDR2 SYDVKM. Trimming stripped 7 bases from V and 1 base from J, with 10 bases between. The CDR3 protein is CASTPRGNTEAFF. Here the CDR3 DNA reads TGTGCCAGCACCCCCAGGGGGAACACTGAAGCTTTCTTT.

The chain links TRBV6-5 to TRBJ2-3; 8 bases fit TRBD2. Germline V lookup: CDR1 MNHEY, CDR2 SVGAGI. The CDR3 spans 16 residues. With V trimmed by 2 bases and J by 4 bases, 8 bases remained unmatched. The CDR3 sequence is CASSYRTGGTPDTQYF. The CDR3 nucleotides read TGTGCCAGCAGTTACCGCACGGGGGGGACCCCAGATACGCAGTATTTT.

The V and J genes are TRBV15 and TRBJ2-1; 8 bases map to TRBD2. With 7 bases clipped from V and 7 bases from J, the junction kept 9 bases outside the gene matches. CDR3 length equals 14 residues. Per the germline V gene, CDR1 is LNHNV and CDR2 is YYDKDF (reference sequence). The CDR3 protein is CATTEGREVNEQFF. As DNA, the CDR3 is TGTGCCACCACCGAGGGGCGGGAGGTAAATGAGCAGTTCTTC.

This clone was seen only once. The gene calls are TRBV27 and TRBJ1-1; the match to TRBD1 covers 8 bases. The CDR3 totals 18 residues. Losses at the gene ends were 3 bases for V and 5 bases for J; bases not matched to a gene: 17. Germline lookup yields CDR1 MNHEY and CDR2 SMNVEV (reference sequence). The CDR3 DNA follows: TGTGCCAGCAGTTTGAAGGGACCAAGGACAGGGATAGGTACTGAAGCTTTCTTT. Protein product: CASSLKGPRTGIGTEAFF.

The V call is TRBV28, the J call TRBJ2-7; 9 nucleotides match TRBD2. V was pared by 4 bases and J by 4 bases, with 20 bases of the junction left unmatched. The germline V gene encodes CDR1 MDHEN and CDR2 SYDVKM. CDR3 length: 19 residues. The CDR3 DNA reads as TGTGCCAGCAGTTCCTCTCAAGCAGCGGGGGGCTCACCCATTTACGAGCAGTACTTC. Protein product: CASSSSQAAGGSPIYEQYF.